The 29 T cell receptor beta chains presented below share a single source sample, sequenced in a study of metastatic and nonmetastatic thyroid tumors. All patients were untreated before thyroid surgery. MiXCR was used by TCRdb to re-call the PCR reads. The table has roughly 13,000 clones, almost 30% seen once. Sequencing was performed on blood. These receptors came from a female donor with papillary thyroid cancer or a benign thyroid nodule (not recorded which). Some clones in this sample may be carry-over from other donors' samples.

To note about this clone: In this CDR3 the conserved last residue, phenylalanine or tryptophan, is missing, so a read error is likely. It is unclear where the CDR3 begins or ends on the DNA, so no DNA is shown, and the CDR3 is as TCRdb lists it. CDR3 sequence: CASTYRTG. The genes are TRBV7-2 and TRBJ2-1; the D call in the table, TRBD1, was not verified against the DNA. The CDR3 sequence runs 8 residues, both termini included. Germline loops: CDR1 SGHTA, CDR2 FQGNSA.

This clone was observed a handful of times. The V and J genes are TRBV6-1 and TRBJ1-2; 7 bases fit TRBD1. The germline V gene encodes CDR1 MNHNS and CDR2 SASEGT. CDR3 length: 15 amino acids. J lost 4 bases, V lost 10 bases, and 15 bases had no gene match. CDR3 loop: CATPPPGGGSYGYTF. The CDR3 nucleotides read TGTGCCACCCCCCCCCCCGGAGGGGGCAGCTATGGCTACACCTTC.

The CDR3 sequence: CASSSVDGYGLGEKLFF. As DNA, the CDR3 is TGTGCCAGCAGCTCAGTTGACGGGTACGGGCTGGGCGAAAAACTGTTTTTT. This chain links TRBV5-6 with TRBJ1-4; D unclear. This CDR3 has 17 residues. With 3 bases removed from V and 8 bases from J, the gap between germline ends came to 23 bases. Germline V gene lookup returns CDR1 SGHDT and CDR2 YYEEEE.

By share of the sample, this clone is medium-sized. The V gene is TRBV2, the J gene TRBJ2-2; 10 positions match TRBD2. Looked up from germline, CDR1 is SNHLY and CDR2 is FYNNEI. After removal of 7 bases from V and 5 bases from J, the junction contained 7 bases not matched to a gene. CDR3 size: 15 residues. In DNA, the CDR3 is TGTGCCAGCACGCTAGCGGGGGCGGCGACCGGGGAGCTGTTTTTT. It translates to CASTLAGAATGELFF.

By share, this clone counts as medium-sized. This sample also contains other DNA sequences that code for the same CDR3. The rearrangement joins TRBV11-1 to TRBJ1-2, with D perhaps matching TRBD1 (6 bases). Germline CDR1 reads SGHAT; CDR2 reads FQDESV (reference sequence). Trimming pared 5 bases from V and 8 bases from J, leaving 15 bases between. This CDR3 has 13 residues. As DNA, the CDR3 is TGTGCCAGCAGCCCGAGGGGGGCCCAGGGCTACACCTTC. Residues: CASSPRGAQGYTF.

The V and J genes are TRBV6-2 or TRBV6-3 and TRBJ2-1, with 10 nucleotides matching TRBD2. The trim removed 0 bases at V and 0 bases at J, leaving 8 bases unmatched. Germline V gene sequence: CDR1 MNHEY, CDR2 SVGEGT. CDR3 length: 19 residues. This CDR3 reads CASSYSILAGPSSYNEQFF. The CDR3 bases are TGTGCCAGCAGTTACTCAATACTAGCGGGACCGAGCTCCTACAATGAGCAGTTCTTC.

The rearrangement links TRBV9 to TRBJ2-7; D is perhaps TRBD1 (7 bases). The CDR3 extends over 14 amino acids. V dropped 6 bases and J dropped 6 bases, with 19 bases sitting between them. Germline lookup yields CDR1 SGDLS and CDR2 YYNGEE. The CDR3 DNA reads as TGTGCCAGCAACCTTGGGACAGCGGGTGGCGAGCAGTACTTC. Protein sequence: CASNLGTAGGEQYF.

This clone is large by share. This chain links TRBV5-8 with TRBJ1-2; no firm D call. The germline V gene encodes CDR1 SGHTS and CDR2 YDEGEE. This CDR3 is 14 amino acids long. V lost 1 base and J lost 3, with 10 bases in between. CDR3 in amino acids: CASSLRAADYGYTF. The CDR3 DNA reads as TGTGCCAGCAGCTTGCGGGCAGCCGACTATGGCTACACCTTC.

The chain is built from TRBV11-3 and TRBJ1-1; tentative D call: TRBD1 (5 bases). The length of the CDR3 is 13 residues. Germline V gene lookup returns CDR1 SGHNT and CDR2 YENEEA. The germline V and J ends were trimmed by 5 bases and 5 bases, with 12 bases remaining between them. The CDR3, as DNA: TGTGCCAGCAGCAAAGGGACTGAAACTGAAGCTTTCTTT. This translates into CASSKGTETEAFF. Filled out from reference TRBV11-3 and TRBJ1-1, the complete variable domain reads EAGVVQSPRYKIIEKKQPVAFWCNPISGHNTLYWYLQNLGQGPELLIRYENEEAVDDSQLPKDRFSAERLKGVDSTLKIQPAELGDSAVYLCASSKGTETEAFFGQGTRLTVV.

There are many counts of this clone. The chain carries TRBV15 and TRBJ1-1, with 7 positions matching TRBD1. The CDR3 covers 14 residues. Looked up from germline, CDR1 is LNHNV and CDR2 is YYDKDF (reference sequence). V lost 1 base and J lost 5; bases outside the gene matches: 4. The chain's CDR3 is CATSRGGRGTEAFF. The CDR3 region has the DNA TGTGCCACCAGCAGAGGTGGCAGGGGGACTGAAGCTTTCTTT.

Judged by abundance, this clone is medium-sized. V gene TRBV5-1 combines with J gene TRBJ1-1, with 8 bases fitting TRBD1. Germline V gives CDR1 SGHRS, CDR2 YFSETQ. V lost 2 bases to trimming and J lost 4 bases; unmatched junction nucleotides: 1. The CDR3 has 13 residues. The CDR3 coding sequence is TGCGCCAGCAGCTTTGGACAGGGCACTGAAGCTTTCTTT. Amino acid sequence: CASSFGQGTEAFF. Full variable domain (remainder filled in from reference TRBV5-1 and TRBJ1-1): KAGVTQTPRYLIKTRGQQVTLSCSPISGHRSVSWYQQTPGQGLQFLFEYFSETQRNKGNFPGRFSGRQFSNSRSEMNVSTLELGDSALYLCASSFGQGTEAFFGQGTRLTVV.

This clone was observed a handful of times. This chain connects TRBV20-1 to TRBJ1-2, with 11 nucleotides matching TRBD1. CDR1 and CDR2 (germline): DFQATT, SNEGSKA (reference sequence). This CDR3 region has 14 residues. J was trimmed by 3 bases and V by 4 bases; bases with no gene match: 4. The CDR3, as DNA: TGCAGTGCTAAACCGGGACAGGGGGACTATGGCTACACCTTC. This sequence encodes CSAKPGQGDYGYTF.

Judged by abundance, this clone is medium-sized (0.01 to 0.1%). This chain links TRBV18 with TRBJ2-7; D call uncertain. The length of the CDR3 is 14 residues. V lost 1 base and J 5 bases, leaving 12 bases between the germline ends. Germline V gene lookup returns CDR1 KGHSH and CDR2 LQKENI. The CDR3 loop is CASSPQGGSNEQYF. CDR3 DNA: TGTGCCAGCTCACCACAGGGCGGATCGAACGAGCAGTACTTC.

By share, this clone counts as medium-sized. V and J are TRBV12-3 or TRBV12-4 and TRBJ2-5; D ambiguous. This CDR3 has 13 amino acids. With 6 bases removed from V and 5 bases from J, the gap between germline ends came to 13 bases. CDR3 amino acids: CASSPGWWETQYF. CDR3 bases: TGTGCCAGCAGCCCAGGCTGGTGGGAGACCCAGTACTTC.

This clone ranks as medium-sized (0.01 to 0.1%). V is TRBV12-3 or TRBV12-4 and J is TRBJ2-1; 10 nucleotides align to TRBD1. V lost 6 bases, J lost 7 bases, and 6 bases stayed unmatched. The CDR3 covers 14 residues. CDR3 in DNA: TGTGCCAGCAGGCGAGGACAGGGGGGGAATGAGCAGTTCTTC. Encoded protein: CASRRGQGGNEQFF.

The sample holds many counts of this clone. This could be a read error, since a much larger clone is one nucleotide away. Other DNA sequences in this specimen translate into the identical CDR3. The chain combines TRBV9 with TRBJ1-3; TRBD1 might be the D (5 bases). The CDR3 covers 16 residues. Germline CDR1 SGDLS, CDR2 YYNGEE. Trimming took 2 bases from V and 0 from J, leaving 12 bases between them. CDR3 nucleotides: TGTGCCAGCAGCGTCGGACACGAAAGCTCTGGAAACACCATATATTTT. This translates into CASSVGHESSGNTIYF. Variable domain in full (rest from reference TRBV9 and TRBJ1-3): DSGVTQTPKHLITATGQRVTLRCSPRSGDLSVYWYQQSLDQGLQFLIQYYNGEERAKGNILERFSAQQFPDLHSELNLSSLELGDSALYFCASSVGHESSGNTIYFGEGSWLTVV.

By share, this clone ranks as medium-sized. The chain recombines TRBV6-1 with TRBJ2-7; unclear D gene. Germline V gives CDR1 MNHNS, CDR2 SASEGT. Trimming removed 6 bases at V and 5 bases at J, with 11 bases between. The CDR3 runs to 12 residues. The CDR3 bases are TGTGCCAGCAGCTTCGGAAGGGACGAGCAGTACTTC. The encoded protein is CASSFGRDEQYF.

CDR3 region: CASSPAGTGTTEQYF. CDR3 DNA: TGTGCCAGCTCACCAGCCGGTACAGGGACAACCGAGCAGTACTTC. The J gene is TRBJ2-7, the V gene TRBV18; a weak D match, TRBD1 (6 bases). Germline assignment: CDR1 KGHSH and CDR2 LQKENI. V dropped 2 bases and J dropped 6 bases, with 17 bases sitting between them. CDR3 length: 15 residues.

Relative to its sample, this clone is medium-sized (0.01 to 0.1%). The rearrangement links TRBV6-5 to TRBJ1-1; D is undetermined. Germline V lookup: CDR1 MNHEY, CDR2 SVGAGI. Deletions cut 3 bases from V and 2 bases from J, with 10 bases between. The CDR3 runs 14 residues. This CDR3 is CASSYDGINTEAFF. The CDR3 region has the DNA TGTGCCAGCAGTTATGATGGAATTAACACTGAAGCTTTCTTT.

This chain connects TRBV11-3 to TRBJ2-3; D is possibly TRBD1 (6 bases). V lost 5 bases and J lost 4, with 16 bases in between. The CDR3 contains 15 residues. The germline gives CDR1 SGHNT, CDR2 YENEEA. CDR3 in amino acids: CASSPGVANSDTQYF. DNA for the CDR3: TGTGCCAGCAGCCCAGGGGTAGCCAACTCAGATACGCAGTATTTT.

This clone was seen repeatedly, ten times or more. The genes are TRBV6-4 and TRBJ2-1, with 10 bases identical to TRBD2. V was clipped by 10 bases and J by 10 bases; unmatched bases: 10. Germline values: CDR1 MRHNA, CDR2 SNTAGT. There are 13 residues in the CDR3. CDR3 protein: CATTASGRAEQFF. DNA for the CDR3: TGTGCCACCACGGCTAGCGGGAGAGCCGAGCAGTTCTTC.

The chain joins TRBV7-2 to TRBJ2-1; unclear D gene. Deletions cut 0 bases from V and 6 bases from J, with 9 bases between. CDR3 length equals 14 residues. Per the germline V gene, CDR1 is SGHTA and CDR2 is FQGNSA. CDR3 coding DNA: TGTGCCAGCAGCTTAGCGTTCCTGAGCAATGAGCAGTTCTTC. Translating it yields CASSLAFLSNEQFF.

The chain uses TRBV28 and TRBJ1-1; D call uncertain. Per the germline V gene, CDR1 is MDHEN and CDR2 is SYDVKM. V gave up 5 bases and J gave up 3 bases, with 16 bases separating them. The CDR3 is 15 residues long. CDR3 bases: TGTGCCAGCAGTGGCACCATTTCTAAGGACACTGAAGCTTTCTTT. Translation gives CASSGTISKDTEAFF.

This clone is labeled as medium-sized. V usage is TRBV2 and J usage is TRBJ1-2; D unresolved. This CDR3 comprises 12 residues. Germline CDR1 and CDR2: SNHLY and FYNNEI. V lost 11 bases, J lost 4 bases, and 14 bases lay in between. Here the CDR3 DNA reads TGTGCCCTAAGGCAGGTTCCCTATGGCTACACCTTC. This encodes CALRQVPYGYTF.

This clone appeared a few times. The chain combines TRBV6-2 or TRBV6-3 with TRBJ1-2; weak D call: TRBD1 (5 bases). V lost 9 bases, J lost 2 bases, and 13 bases lay in between. The CDR3 has 13 amino acids. Germline V gene sequence: CDR1 MNHEY, CDR2 SVGEGT. In DNA, the CDR3 is TGTGCCAGTACAACGGGGCCCAACTATGGCTACACCTTC. Translated, it gives CASTTGPNYGYTF.

As concerns this clone: Here the CDR3 omits its conserved ending phenylalanine or tryptophan, so a read error is the likely source. The chain uses TRBV6-2 or TRBV6-3 and TRBJ2-7; the match to TRBD1 covers 7 bases. CDR3 size: 13 residues. The germline V gene has CDR1 MNHEY and CDR2 SVGEGT. Trimming at V came to 6 bases and at J to 3 bases, leaving 5 bases not matched to a gene. CDR3 coding DNA: TGTGCCAGCAGCTACAGGGGCTACTACGAGCAGTACTTA. Translation gives CASSYRGYYEQYL.

This clone was counted ten times or more. This sequence joins TRBV29-1 and TRBJ1-1; D may be TRBD1 (6 bases). V gave up 3 bases and J gave up 10 bases, with 15 bases separating them. The CDR3 covers 12 residues. Germline V gene lookup returns CDR1 SQVTM and CDR2 ANQGSEA. As DNA, the CDR3 is TGCAGCGTTGAGGCAGGGGCCGGGGCAGCTTTCTTT. Translated, it gives CSVEAGAGAAFF.

By share, this clone counts as medium-sized. The chain is built from TRBV6-1 and TRBJ2-3; 8 bases agree with TRBD1. CDR3 length: 15 amino acids. The V gene's germline CDR1 is MNHNS and CDR2 SASEGT. V shed 6 bases, J shed 6 bases, and the junction held 11 bases outside the gene matches. The DNA for the CDR3 is TGTGCCAGCAGCGTAACCGGGACAGGTGCGGATACGCAGTATTTT. Translated: CASSVTGTGADTQYF.

Within the sample, this clone is medium-sized. This chain uses TRBV5-1 with TRBJ1-1, with TRBD1 matching over 9 bases. The CDR3 runs to 16 residues. Unmatched junction bases numbered 3, after V lost 0 bases and J lost 0 bases. CDR1 and CDR2 (germline): SGHRS, YFSETQ. The CDR3, as DNA: TGCGCCAGCAGCTTGGCCGGACAGGGGATGAACACTGAAGCTTTCTTT. The encoded protein is CASSLAGQGMNTEAFF.